A single sample is the source of the 10 T cell receptor beta chains below, sequenced in a study of T cells in localized non-small cell lung cancer. Sequencing was performed with immunoSEQ multiplex PCR; in TCRdb, only in-frame clones are kept and a portion is missing. Among around 92,000 clones listed, roughly 88% were seen once. The sample was PBMCs, taken before any cancer treatment. These receptors came from a woman between 40 and 69 years old with stage II squamous cell lung carcinoma.

This rearrangement joins TRBV12-5 to TRBJ2-1; tentatively, D is TRBD1 or TRBD2 (6 bases each). The CDR3 loop spans 15 amino acids. CDR1 and CDR2 from the germline V gene are LGHNT and FRNRAP. The V gene lost 6 bases and the J gene lost 5 bases, with 17 bases spanning the gap. CDR3 DNA sequence: TGTGCTAGTGGCTCGGGGACGGGGGCAAACAATGAGCAGTTCTTC. Its translation: CASGSGTGANNEQFF.

The V call is TRBV5-5, the J call TRBJ1-2; possibly TRBD1 for D (5 bases). This CDR3 is 13 amino acids long. Germline assignment: CDR1 SGHKS and CDR2 YYEKEE (reference sequence). With 4 bases removed from V and 0 bases from J, the gap between germline ends came to 7 bases. Here the CDR3 DNA reads TGTGCCAGCAGCGACAGAACTAACTATGGCTACACCTTC. It translates to CASSDRTNYGYTF.

The DNA of the CDR3 is TGTGCCAGCAGTTATTACAGGGGCGACACTGAAGCTTTCTTT. It encodes CASSYYRGDTEAFF. The rearrangement uses TRBV6-6 and TRBJ1-1, with 7 bases that match TRBD1. CDR3 length: 14 amino acids. The germline V gene encodes CDR1 MNHNY and CDR2 SVGAGI (reference sequence). The V and J ends lost 3 bases and 3 bases, in that order; junction bases with no gene match: 4.

The chain carries TRBV25-1 and TRBJ1-2; TRBD1 is a possible D gene (5 bases). Germline V gene data show CDR1 as MGHDK and CDR2 as SYGVNS. Trimming removed 3 bases at V and 0 bases at J, with 11 bases between. This CDR3 contains 15 residues. In nucleotides, the CDR3 is TGTGCCAGCAGTGACCCGGGACGGACTAACTATGGCTACACCTTC. Translation: CASSDPGRTNYGYTF.

The chain carries TRBV7-9 and TRBJ2-6; D gene uncertain. There are 16 residues in the CDR3. Germline V CDR1 and CDR2: SEHNR, FQNEAQ (reference sequence). Trimming removed 1 base at V and 1 base at J, with 8 bases between. CDR3 bases: TGTGCCAGCAGCTTAGGGGTGGGGTCTGGGGCCAACGTCCTGACTTTC. As protein: CASSLGVGSGANVLTF.

CDR3 sequence: CASRTTGGVGGGYTF. In DNA, the CDR3 is TGTGCCAGCAGGACAACAGGGGGAGTAGGGGGTGGCTACACCTTC. This chain joins TRBV6-1 and TRBJ1-2, with TRBD1 matching over 8 bases. The germline gives CDR1 MNHNS, CDR2 SASEGT. The CDR3 runs to 15 residues. Losses at the gene ends were 6 bases for V and 7 bases for J; bases not matched to a gene: 13.

The rearrangement uses TRBV14 and TRBJ2-1; D is uncertain. Germline values: CDR1 SGHDN, CDR2 FVKESK. With 2 bases removed from V and 12 bases from J, the gap between germline ends came to 11 bases. The CDR3 loop spans 12 amino acids. CDR3: CASSQFVELQFF. In DNA form, the CDR3 reads TGTGCCAGCAGCCAATTTGTGGAGTTGCAGTTCTTC.

The chain combines TRBV6-5 with TRBJ2-1; 10 bases align to TRBD2. The CDR3 runs to 14 residues. CDR1 MNHEY and CDR2 SVGAGI come from the germline V gene. V was clipped by 3 bases and J by 9 bases; unmatched bases: 5. CDR3 DNA: TGTGCCAGCAGTTATCTAGCGGGGGACGGTGAGCAGTTCTTC. Protein product: CASSYLAGDGEQFF.

The CDR3 nucleotides are TGCAGCGCTCGGGACAGCAGGGGCTACACCTTC. This codes for CSARDSRGYTF. The chain employs TRBV29-1 and TRBJ1-2, with 7 bases matching TRBD1. CDR3 length: 11 residues. CDR1 is SQVTM, CDR2 ANQGSEA, per germline. V was pared by 7 bases and J by 8 bases, with 7 bases of the junction left unmatched.

This clone has a single count. This chain links TRBV4-1 with TRBJ1-1, with TRBD1 identical over 7 bases. J gave up 0 bases and V 4 bases, and 8 bases lay outside the gene matches. Germline lookup yields CDR1 MGHRA and CDR2 YSYEKL. The CDR3 is 16 amino acids. The CDR3 DNA reads as TGCGCCAGCAGCCCGAGGACAGGTTTAATGAACACTGAAGCTTTCTTT. It specifies CASSPRTGLMNTEAFF.